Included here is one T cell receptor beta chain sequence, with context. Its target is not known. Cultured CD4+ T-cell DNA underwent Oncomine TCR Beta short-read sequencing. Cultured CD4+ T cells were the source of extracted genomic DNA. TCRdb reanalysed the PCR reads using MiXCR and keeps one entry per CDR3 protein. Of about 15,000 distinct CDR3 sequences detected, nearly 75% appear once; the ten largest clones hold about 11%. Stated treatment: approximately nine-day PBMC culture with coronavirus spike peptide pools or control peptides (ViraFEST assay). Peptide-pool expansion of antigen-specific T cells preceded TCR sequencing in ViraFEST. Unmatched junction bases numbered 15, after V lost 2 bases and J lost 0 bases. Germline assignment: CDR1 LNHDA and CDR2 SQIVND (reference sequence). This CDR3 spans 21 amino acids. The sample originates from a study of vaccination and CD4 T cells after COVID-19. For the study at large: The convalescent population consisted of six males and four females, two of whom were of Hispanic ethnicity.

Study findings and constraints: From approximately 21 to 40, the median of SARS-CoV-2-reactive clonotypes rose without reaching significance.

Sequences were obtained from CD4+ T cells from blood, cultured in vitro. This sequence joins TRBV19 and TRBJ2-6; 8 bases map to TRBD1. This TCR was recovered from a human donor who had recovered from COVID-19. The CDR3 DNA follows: TGTGCCAGTAGTATAACAACCCCGCGGACAGGGATACGCTCTGGGGCCAACGTCCTGACTTTC. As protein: CASSITTPRTGIRSGANVLTF.